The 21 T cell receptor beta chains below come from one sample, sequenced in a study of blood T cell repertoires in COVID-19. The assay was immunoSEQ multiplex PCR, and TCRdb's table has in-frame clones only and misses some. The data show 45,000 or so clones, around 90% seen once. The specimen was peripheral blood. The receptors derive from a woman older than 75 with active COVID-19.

CDR3 nucleotides: TGTGCCAGCAGCCAAGAACAGGTGCTGAACACTGAAGCTTTCTTT. Its protein product is CASSQEQVLNTEAFF. This chain joins TRBV3-1 (or the pseudogene TRBV3-2) and TRBJ1-1, with a possible D match to TRBD1 (5 bases). V was clipped by 0 bases and J by 0 bases, with 8 bases between them. Germline-derived CDR1 and CDR2 are LGHDT and YNNKEL (reference sequence). The CDR3 loop spans 15 amino acids.

The CDR3 is CASSQETAMGNQPQHF. In nucleotides, the CDR3 is TGCGCCAGCAGCCAAGAAACCGCGATGGGCAATCAGCCCCAGCATTTT. The genes are TRBV4-1 and TRBJ1-5; D not resolved. The CDR3 runs 16 residues. Germline V gene lookup returns CDR1 MGHRA and CDR2 YSYEKL. V was cut by 0 bases and J by 2 bases, with 11 bases left in between.

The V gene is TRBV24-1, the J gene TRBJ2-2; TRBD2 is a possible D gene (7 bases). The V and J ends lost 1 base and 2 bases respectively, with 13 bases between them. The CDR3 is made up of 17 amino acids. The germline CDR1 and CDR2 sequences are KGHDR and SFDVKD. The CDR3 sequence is CATSDLGGGLNTGELFF. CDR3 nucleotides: TGTGCCACCAGTGATTTAGGCGGGGGCCTTAACACCGGGGAGCTGTTTTTT.

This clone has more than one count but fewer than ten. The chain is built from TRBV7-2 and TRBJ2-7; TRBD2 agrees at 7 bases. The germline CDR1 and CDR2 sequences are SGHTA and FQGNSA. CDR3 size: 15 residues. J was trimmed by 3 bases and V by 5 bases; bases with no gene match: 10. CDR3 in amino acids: CASSPNAGDHYEQYF. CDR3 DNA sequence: TGTGCCAGCAGCCCAAATGCGGGGGACCACTACGAGCAGTACTTC.

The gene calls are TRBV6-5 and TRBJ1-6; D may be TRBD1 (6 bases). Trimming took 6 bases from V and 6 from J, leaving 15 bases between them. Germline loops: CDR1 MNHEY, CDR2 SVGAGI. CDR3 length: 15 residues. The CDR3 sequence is CASSPEGVSNSPLHF. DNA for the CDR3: TGTGCCAGCAGCCCCGAGGGGGTGAGTAATTCACCCCTCCACTTT.

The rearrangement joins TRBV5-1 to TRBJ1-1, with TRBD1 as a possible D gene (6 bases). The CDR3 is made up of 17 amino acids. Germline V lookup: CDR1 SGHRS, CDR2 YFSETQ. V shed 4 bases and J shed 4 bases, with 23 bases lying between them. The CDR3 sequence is CASSEQGKRDWATEAFF. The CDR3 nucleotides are TGCGCCAGCAGCGAACAGGGAAAAAGGGATTGGGCCACTGAAGCTTTCTTT.

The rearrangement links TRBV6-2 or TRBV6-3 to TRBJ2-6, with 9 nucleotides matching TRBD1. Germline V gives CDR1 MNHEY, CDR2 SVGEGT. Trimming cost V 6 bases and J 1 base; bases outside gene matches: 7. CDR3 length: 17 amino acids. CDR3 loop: CASSLHRGPSGANVLTF. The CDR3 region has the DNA TGTGCCAGCAGCCTGCACAGGGGGCCTTCTGGGGCCAACGTCCTGACTTTC.

Written as DNA, the CDR3 is TGTGCCAGCACTGGCTCGGGAGCCTATGGCTACACCTTC. This codes for CASTGSGAYGYTF. The chain uses TRBV2 and TRBJ1-2, with D uncertain. V lost 7 bases and J lost 4, with 13 bases in between. Germline assignment: CDR1 SNHLY and CDR2 FYNNEI. The CDR3 is 13 amino acids.

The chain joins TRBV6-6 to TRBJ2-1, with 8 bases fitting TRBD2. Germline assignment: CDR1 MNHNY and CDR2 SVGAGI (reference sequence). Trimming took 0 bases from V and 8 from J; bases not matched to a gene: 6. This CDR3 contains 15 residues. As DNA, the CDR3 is TGTGCCAGCAGTTACTCGTCGGGGGGGGGCTATGAGCAGTTCTTC. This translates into CASSYSSGGGYEQFF.

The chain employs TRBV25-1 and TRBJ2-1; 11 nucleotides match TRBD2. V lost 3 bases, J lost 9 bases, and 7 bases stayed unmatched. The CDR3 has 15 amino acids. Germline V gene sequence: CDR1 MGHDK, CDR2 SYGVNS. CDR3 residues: CASSEGLAGGGEQFF. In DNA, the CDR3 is TGTGCCAGCAGTGAGGGGCTAGCGGGGGGAGGTGAGCAGTTCTTC. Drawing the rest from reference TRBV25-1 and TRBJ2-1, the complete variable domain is EADIYQTPRYLVIGTGKKITLECSQTMGHDKMYWYQQDPGMELHLIHYSYGVNSTEKGDLSSESTVSRIRTEHFPLTLESARPSHTSQYLCASSEGLAGGGEQFFGPGTRLTVL.

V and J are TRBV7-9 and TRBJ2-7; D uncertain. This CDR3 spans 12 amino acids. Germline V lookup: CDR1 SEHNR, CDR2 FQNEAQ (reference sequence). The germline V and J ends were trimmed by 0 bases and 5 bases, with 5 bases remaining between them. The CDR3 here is CASSLASNEQYF. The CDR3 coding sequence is TGTGCCAGCAGCTTAGCCAGTAACGAGCAGTACTTC.

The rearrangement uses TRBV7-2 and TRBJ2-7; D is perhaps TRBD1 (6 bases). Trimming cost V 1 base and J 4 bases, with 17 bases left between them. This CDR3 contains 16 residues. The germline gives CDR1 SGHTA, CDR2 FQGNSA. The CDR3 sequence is CASSLVLGAIIYEQYF. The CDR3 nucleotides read TGTGCCAGCAGCTTAGTGCTGGGGGCGATCATTTACGAGCAGTACTTC.

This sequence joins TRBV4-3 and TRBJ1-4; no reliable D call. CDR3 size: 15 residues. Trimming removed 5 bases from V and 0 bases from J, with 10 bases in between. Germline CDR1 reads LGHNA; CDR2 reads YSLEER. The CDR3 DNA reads TGCGCCAGCAGCGATGATGCGGCAACTAATGAAAAACTGTTTTTT. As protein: CASSDDAATNEKLFF.

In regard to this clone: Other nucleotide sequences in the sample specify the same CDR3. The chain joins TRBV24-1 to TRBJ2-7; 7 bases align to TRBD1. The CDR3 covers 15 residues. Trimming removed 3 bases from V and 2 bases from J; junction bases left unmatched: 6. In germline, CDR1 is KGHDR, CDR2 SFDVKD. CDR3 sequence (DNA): TGTGCCACCAGTGATCCTCGGGACAGAACCTACGAGCAGTACTTC. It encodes CATSDPRDRTYEQYF.

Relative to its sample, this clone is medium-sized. CDR3 nucleotide sequence: TGTGCCAGCGCATCGAGGCGATGGTACAATGAGCAGTTCTTC. Residues: CASASRRWYNEQFF. This rearrangement joins TRBV2 to TRBJ2-1; no clear D gene. The CDR3 runs to 14 residues. CDR1 SNHLY and CDR2 FYNNEI come from the germline V gene. Deletions cut 8 bases from V and 4 bases from J, with 15 bases between. The complete variable domain, with remaining parts taken from reference TRBV2 and TRBJ2-1, reads EPEVTQTPSHQVTQMGQEVILRCVPISNHLYFYWYRQILGQKVEFLVSFYNNEISEKSEIFDDQFSVERPDGSNFTLKIRSTKLEDSAMYFCASASRRWYNEQFFGPGTRLTVL.

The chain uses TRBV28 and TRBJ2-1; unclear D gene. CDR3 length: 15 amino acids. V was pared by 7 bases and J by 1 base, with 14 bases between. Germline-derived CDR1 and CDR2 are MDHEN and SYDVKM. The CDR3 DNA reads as TGTGCCAGCACCCTCGCGCTCCAATCCTACAATGAGCAGTTCTTC. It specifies CASTLALQSYNEQFF.

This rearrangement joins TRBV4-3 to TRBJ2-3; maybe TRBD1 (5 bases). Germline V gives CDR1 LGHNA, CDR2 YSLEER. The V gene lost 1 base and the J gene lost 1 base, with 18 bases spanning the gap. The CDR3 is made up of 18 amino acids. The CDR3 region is CASSQAQGSMARTDTQYF. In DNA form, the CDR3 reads TGCGCCAGCAGCCAAGCCCAGGGATCGATGGCTCGCACAGATACGCAGTATTTT.

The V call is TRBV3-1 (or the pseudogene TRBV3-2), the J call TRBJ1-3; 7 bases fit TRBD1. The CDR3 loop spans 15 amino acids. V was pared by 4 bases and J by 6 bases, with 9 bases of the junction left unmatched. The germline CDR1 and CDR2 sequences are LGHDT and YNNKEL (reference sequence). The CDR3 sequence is CASSPGTEVPNTIYF. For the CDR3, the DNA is TGTGCCAGCAGCCCGGGGACAGAAGTGCCAAACACCATATATTTT.

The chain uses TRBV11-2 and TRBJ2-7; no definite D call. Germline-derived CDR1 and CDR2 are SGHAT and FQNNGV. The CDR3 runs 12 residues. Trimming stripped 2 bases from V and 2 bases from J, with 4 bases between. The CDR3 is CASSLPTYEQYF. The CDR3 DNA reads TGTGCCAGCAGCTTACCAACCTACGAGCAGTACTTC.

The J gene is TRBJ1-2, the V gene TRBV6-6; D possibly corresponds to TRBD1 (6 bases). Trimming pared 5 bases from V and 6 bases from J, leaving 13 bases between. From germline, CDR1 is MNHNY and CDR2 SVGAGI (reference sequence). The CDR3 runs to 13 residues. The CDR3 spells CASSVDSRDGYTF. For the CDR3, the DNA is TGTGCCAGCAGTGTGGACAGTAGGGATGGCTACACCTTC.

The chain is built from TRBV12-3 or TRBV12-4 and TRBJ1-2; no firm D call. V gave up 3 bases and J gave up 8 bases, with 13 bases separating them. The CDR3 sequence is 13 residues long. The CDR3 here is CASSLPPGPGYTF. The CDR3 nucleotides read TGTGCCAGCAGTTTGCCCCCAGGCCCCGGCTACACCTTC.